This TCR beta chain was profiled in a study of T cells in women clearing cervical HPV infection. Study background: Donors had HPV16-related CIN3 or worse; 2 had invasive cancer. Case blood was drawn when the lesion was first found; control blood after infection became undetectable. The study, taken as a whole, reports: TRBV6-7 relative abundance averaged approximately 0.11% in cases and 0.15% to 0.2% in controls.

The data were produced by immunoSEQ multiplex PCR, yet TCRdb's version contains in-frame clones alone and is incomplete. Across approximately 16,000 clones, the top ten clones capture about 10% of the sample. The germline V gene has CDR1 LNHDA and CDR2 SQIVND (reference sequence). The CDR3 runs 14 residues. A note on this clone: What it binds is not known. Read coverage stops 3 residues before the CDR3 terminus; the germline J gene supplies the remainder.

V gene TRBV19 combines with J gene TRBJ2-4, with a tentative D call TRBD2 (5 bases). The source material was blood buffy coat. This TCR derives from a woman aged 18-69 years with a cervical HPV16 infection that either progressed to CIN3+ or cleared (not recorded which). The chain's CDR3 is CASSIAGGDYGQYF. The sequenced CDR3 bases are TGTGCCAGTAGTATAGCCGGCGGAGACTATGGT. Based on the CDR3 plus reference TRBV19 and TRBJ2-4, the full variable domain is DGGITQSPKYLFRKEGQNVTLSCEQNLNHDAMYWYRQDPGQGLRLIYYSQIVNDFQKGDIAEGYSVSREKKESFPLTVTSAQKNPTAFYLCASSIAGGDYGQYFGAGTRLSVL.